This T cell receptor (beta chain) was observed in a study of early T cells in non-severe SARS-CoV-2 infection. V was trimmed by 4 bases and J by 2 bases, leaving 14 bases between them. The CDR3 consists of 14 residues. Germline V gene data show CDR1 as SQVTM and CDR2 as ANQGSEA. TCRdb itself ran the 5' RACE reads through MiXCR, one entry per CDR3 protein. The sample carries tens of thousands of distinct CDR3 sequences, 12% to 15% recorded once. This clonotype was sampled from an adult who was a healthcare worker with PCR-confirmed SARS-CoV-2 infection or an uninfected control (not recorded which). Sample: whole blood. The chain combines TRBV29-1 with TRBJ1-1; TRBD1 is a possible D gene (6 bases). The chain's CDR3 is CSVGQARLNTEAFF. CDR3 in DNA: TGCAGCGTTGGACAGGCACGACTAAACACTGAAGCTTTCTTT.